The sequence of this TCR beta chain was determined in a study of STAT3 mutations in large granular lymphocyte leukemia (dated by TCRdb to about 2019). About the study as a whole: About half of the T-LGLL patients who underwent longitudinal sequencing carried canonical activating STAT3 mutations. Over half of the T-LGLL patients were given one or more immunosuppressive therapy regimens, and 40% of those treated had a hematologic response. To reconstruct clonal hierarchy and dynamics, serial deep sequencing of TCRbeta CDR3 and STAT3 was performed in patients with T-cell large granular lymphocyte leukemia. About 19 representative T-LGLL cases were selected from an initial cohort of 200 to 250 LGL patients for longitudinal TCRbeta and STAT3 sequencing. As controls within the study, two patients with natural killer LGL leukemia were also sequenced longitudinally. For each patient, sequencing was performed at an average of 4 time points, with a range of 2 to 8 samplings. What the research found in general, with its limitations: Persisting codominant clonotypes in some patients meant a small but highly pathogenic clone may have been missed. At least one immunodominant TCRbeta clonotype was identified in every T-LGLL patient, and multiple immunodominant subclonotypes were identified in about half of the T-LGLL patients. Variable intervals between samplings and differing treatment regimens complicated linking therapy response to changes in TCR clonal burden. Because no samples were available when a clone first appeared, clonal expansion was inferred from samplings taken at other points. TCR clonotype switching after therapy was observed in about 35% of the 18 patients, and all newly emerging clones were found to be STAT3 wild type. The burden of the dominant TCR clone was higher than the STAT3 mutant burden in several patients, which suggests that the STAT3 mutation arose secondarily inside a clone that had already expanded.

The same DNA, extracted from blood mononuclear cells, served for both TCR sequencing and STAT3 sequencing. By sample share, this clone is large (0.1 to 1%). The target of this receptor is not known. The record has no base qualities; no much larger clone is one base away. An Illumina MiSeq was used to sequence the TCRbeta libraries, yielding an average of approximately 43,000 productive templates per sample. Using multiplex PCR amplification, the immunoSEQ assay generated the TCRbeta CDR3 libraries. The original pipeline was this. Repertoire diversity was calculated as previously defined, and values close to 0 indicated extremely monoclonal samples. The immuneACCESS repertoire file appears here via TCRdb, limited to in-frame rearrangements. These files lack a portion of the clones; in checked studies, under half of the deficit traces to unresolved V genes, and the cause of the others is not known. V and J calls plus clone size are reproduced from that table; the DNA served to infer D and trimming. In this sample the table shows 2,500 or so clones, about 33% of which occur a single time. The ten most abundant clones make up roughly 64% of the sample.

This clonotype was obtained from a human donor with T large granular lymphocyte leukemia. Some clones in this sample may be carry-over from other donors' samples. Specimen: PBMCs.

The DNA sequence follows: TGTGCCAGCAGCCAAGAGCTGGGGGGACAGGGGCGGGGAGGCTACACCTTC. This is translated as CASSQELGGQGRGGYTF. The V and J segments used are TRBV4-2 and TRBJ1-2; the central 10 bases match TRBD1. The germline V gene yields LGHNA for CDR1 and YNFKEQ for CDR2. The CDR3 sequence holds 17 residues, the cysteine and phenylalanine included. The entry retains the CDR3 DNA only, 51 bases that are in frame from base 1. Ends trimmed: V by 0 bases, J by 8 bases; bases unmatched to a gene: 12.